This TCR beta chain was profiled in a study of regulatory T cells in long-lasting Graves disease. Background on the study: A definition of persistent Graves' disease required over 5 years of antithyroid drugs plus positive TSH receptor antibodies.

The CDR3 runs 13 residues. Germline CDR1 is SQVTM and CDR2 is ANQGSEA. V was trimmed by 7 bases and J by 6 bases, leaving 17 bases between them. Regarding time point: persistent/refractory GD, antithyroid drugs over 5 years with positive TRAb. PBMC-derived RNA was used for the TCR library. A volume of 7 to 9 milliliters of peripheral blood was collected in EDTA tubes. Library construction for TCR beta used iRepertoire HTBI primers and Arm-PCR of CDR3 regions. TCRdb passed the multiplex PCR reads through MiXCR, listing each CDR3 protein once. The profile covers 400,000 to 500,000 distinct CDR3 sequences, with approximately 22% appearing a single time and 13% to 15% taken by the ten largest.

The chain carries TRBV29-1 and TRBJ2-3; D uncertain. This TCR was recovered from a female donor with Graves disease. The sequencing used peripheral blood mononuclear cells (PBMCs), collected when the disease was refractory, from a patient treated with antithyroid drugs. The CDR3, as DNA: TGCAGCGGCCTAGTCCCGGGTGGCGATACGCAGTATTTT. Residues: CSGLVPGGDTQYF.